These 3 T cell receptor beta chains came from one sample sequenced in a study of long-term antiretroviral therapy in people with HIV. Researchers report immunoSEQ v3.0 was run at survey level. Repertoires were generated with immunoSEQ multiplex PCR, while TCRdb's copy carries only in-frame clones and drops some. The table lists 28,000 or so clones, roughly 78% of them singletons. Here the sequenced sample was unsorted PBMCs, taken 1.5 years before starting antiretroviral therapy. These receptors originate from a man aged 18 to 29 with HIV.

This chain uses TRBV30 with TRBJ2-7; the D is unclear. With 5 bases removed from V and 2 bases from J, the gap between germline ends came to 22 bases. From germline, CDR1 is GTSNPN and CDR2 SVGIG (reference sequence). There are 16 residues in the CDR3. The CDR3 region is CAWESGPSRAAYEQYF. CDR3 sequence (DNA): TGTGCCTGGGAGTCGGGTCCCTCTAGAGCCGCCTACGAGCAGTACTTC.

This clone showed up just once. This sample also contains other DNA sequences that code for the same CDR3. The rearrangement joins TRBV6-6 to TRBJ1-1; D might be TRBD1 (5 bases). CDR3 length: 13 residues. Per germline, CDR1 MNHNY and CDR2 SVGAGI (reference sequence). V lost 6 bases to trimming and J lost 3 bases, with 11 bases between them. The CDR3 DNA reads TGTGCCAGCAGAAGCGACAGATACACTGAAGCTTTCTTT. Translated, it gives CASRSDRYTEAFF.

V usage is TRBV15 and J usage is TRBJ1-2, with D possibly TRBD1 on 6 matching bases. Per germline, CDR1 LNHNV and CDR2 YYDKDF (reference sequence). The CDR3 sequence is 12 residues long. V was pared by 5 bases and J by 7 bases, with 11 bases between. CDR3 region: CATSAYRAGYTF. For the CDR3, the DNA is TGTGCCACCAGCGCTTACAGGGCTGGCTACACCTTC.